The 23 T cell receptor beta chains below come from one sample, sequenced in a study of blood T cell repertoires in COVID-19. Libraries were prepared by immunoSEQ multiplex PCR; TCRdb keeps only in-frame clonotypes and omits some of them. The profile covers over 350,000 clones, with roughly 85% appearing a single time and 1.4% taken by the ten largest. The material sequenced was peripheral blood. These receptor sequences come from a woman in her twenties or thirties with active or convalescent COVID-19.

V gene TRBV5-1 combines with J gene TRBJ2-6; the match to TRBD2 covers 15 bases. V was pared by 1 base and J by 1 base, with 3 bases of the junction left unmatched. This CDR3 is built from 19 residues. The germline CDR1 and CDR2 sequences are SGHRS and YFSETQ. The CDR3 DNA reads as TGCGCCAGCAGCTTGACGGGACTAGCGGGAGGTTCTGGGGCCAACGTCCTGACTTTC. As protein: CASSLTGLAGGSGANVLTF.

The chain links TRBV7-2 to TRBJ1-4, with 7 bases that match TRBD1. This CDR3 spans 14 amino acids. V dropped 5 bases and J dropped 8; count of bases not matched to a gene: 8. Per the germline V gene, CDR1 is SGHTA and CDR2 is FQGNSA. The DNA of the CDR3 is TGTGCCAGCAGCGCAAGACAGGGTAGGGAAAAACTGTTTTTT. It yields the protein CASSARQGREKLFF. Using reference TRBV7-2 and TRBJ1-4 for the parts outside the CDR3, the full variable domain is GAGVSQSPSNKVTEKGKDVELRCDPISGHTALYWYRQSLGQGLEFLIYFQGNSAPDKSGLPSDRFSAERTGGSVSTLTIQRTQQEDSAVYLCASSARQGREKLFFGSGTQLSVL.

This sequence joins TRBV18 and TRBJ1-3; TRBD1 aligns across 8 bases. Per germline, CDR1 KGHSH and CDR2 LQKENI. Germline trimming cut 3 bases from V and 6 bases from J; bases unmatched to any gene: 4. CDR3 length equals 14 residues. The CDR3: CASSPLTGENTIYF. The CDR3 nucleotides are TGTGCCAGCTCACCCCTGACAGGGGAAAACACCATATATTTT.

This chain uses TRBV14 with TRBJ2-1; a weak D match, TRBD2 (6 bases). Trimming removed 0 bases at V and 2 bases at J, with 14 bases between. The CDR3 extends over 17 amino acids. Germline lookup yields CDR1 SGHDN and CDR2 FVKESK. The CDR3 protein is CASSQDTILAPYNEQFF. The CDR3 DNA follows: TGTGCCAGCAGCCAAGATACGATACTAGCCCCCTACAATGAGCAGTTCTTC.

This clone came up once. V usage is TRBV4-1 and J usage is TRBJ1-1; D is undetermined. V lost 4 bases to trimming and J lost 5 bases, with 11 bases between them. The CDR3 sequence is 13 residues long. Germline values: CDR1 MGHRA, CDR2 YSYEKL. CDR3 region: CASSLQTGTEAFF. CDR3 coding DNA: TGCGCCAGCAGCCTCCAAACGGGAACTGAAGCTTTCTTT.

V and J are TRBV7-2 and TRBJ2-1, with 7 bases matching TRBD1. This CDR3 is built from 16 residues. CDR1 is SGHTA, CDR2 FQGNSA, per germline. The V and J ends lost 4 bases and 4 bases, in that order; junction bases with no gene match: 10. The CDR3 coding sequence is TGTGCCAGCAGCTCCCGAAGGGGGCCAGCTTACAATGAGCAGTTCTTC. Encoded protein: CASSSRRGPAYNEQFF.

V usage is TRBV30 and J usage is TRBJ2-2, with 8 nucleotides matching TRBD2. The CDR3 has 16 residues. V dropped 4 bases and J dropped 3; count of bases not matched to a gene: 10. Looked up from germline, CDR1 is GTSNPN and CDR2 is SVGIG (reference sequence). The DNA for the CDR3 is TGTGCCTGGATCGCACTGGCGGGAGGAGACACCGGGGAGCTGTTTTTT. This codes for CAWIALAGGDTGELFF.

The chain is built from TRBV15 and TRBJ1-5; D is uncertain. This CDR3 is built from 13 residues. V lost 3 bases to trimming and J lost 1 base, with 4 bases between them. Germline lookup yields CDR1 LNHNV and CDR2 YYDKDF (reference sequence). CDR3: CATSSVSNQPQHF. In nucleotides, the CDR3 is TGTGCCACCAGCAGTGTAAGCAATCAGCCCCAGCATTTT.

This rearrangement joins TRBV28 to TRBJ1-6; no reliable D call. This CDR3 is built from 11 residues. In germline, CDR1 is MDHEN, CDR2 SYDVKM. V lost 3 bases and J 11 bases, leaving 5 bases between the germline ends. This chain's CDR3 is CASSFGTPLHF. The CDR3 DNA follows: TGTGCCAGCAGTTTCGGGACACCCCTCCACTTT.

V is TRBV27 and J is TRBJ1-2; D possibly corresponds to TRBD1 (6 bases). This CDR3 is built from 13 residues. Trimming removed 5 bases at V and 4 bases at J, with 11 bases between. Germline V gene data show CDR1 as MNHEY and CDR2 as SMNVEV (reference sequence). CDR3 DNA sequence: TGTGCCAGCAGTCTCGGACAGCGCTATGGCTACACCTTC. It encodes CASSLGQRYGYTF.

The chain is built from TRBV21-1 and TRBJ2-1; TRBD1, the table's D call, lacks a check against the DNA. TRBV21-1 is marked as a pseudogene. The CDR3 loop spans 16 amino acids. The chain's CDR3 is CASSNLRDRLYNEQFF. In DNA, the CDR3 is TGTGCCAGCAGCAATCTCCGGGACAGACTATACAATGAGCAGTTCTTC.

V and J are TRBV11-2 and TRBJ2-3, with a possible D match to TRBD2 (6 bases). The CDR3 covers 16 residues. Trimming took off 3 bases at V and 3 bases at J, with 16 bases between the two ends. Germline V gene data show CDR1 as SGHAT and CDR2 as FQNNGV. In nucleotides, the CDR3 is TGTGCCAGCAGCTTCTCCGGGCGGGGAGCAACAGATACGCAGTATTTT. It yields the protein CASSFSGRGATDTQYF.

The chain has TRBV2 and TRBJ2-1; 10 bases map to TRBD2. This CDR3 has 16 residues. CDR1 is SNHLY, CDR2 FYNNEI, per germline. Germline trimming cut 6 bases from V and 1 base from J; bases unmatched to any gene: 6. CDR3 bases: TGTGCCAGCAGCATAGGACTAGCGGATTCCTACAATGAGCAGTTCTTC. This gives the protein CASSIGLADSYNEQFF.

The J gene is TRBJ1-2, the V gene TRBV5-4, with D perhaps TRBD1 (5 bases). Trimming pared 2 bases from V and 4 bases from J, leaving 27 bases between. Germline-derived CDR1 and CDR2 are SGHNT and YYREEE (reference sequence). The CDR3 contains 19 residues. The CDR3, as DNA: TGTGCCAGCAGCTTAAAGACCCCACAGGCTCTACTAAATTTCTATGGCTACACCTTC. This sequence encodes CASSLKTPQALLNFYGYTF.

This clone occurred once. The rearrangement links TRBV6-5 to TRBJ1-6; 8 nucleotides match TRBD1. V trimming: 2 bases; J trimming: 9 bases; junction bases outside the gene matches: 3. CDR1 and CDR2 from the germline V gene are MNHEY and SVGAGI. This CDR3 contains 14 residues. In nucleotides, the CDR3 is TGTGCCAGCAGTTACGGGACAGGCGGTTCACCCCTCCACTTT. It yields the protein CASSYGTGGSPLHF.

To note about this clone: A junction boundary mismatches the germline segment, possibly from a read error. The CDR3 DNA is TGTGCCAGCAGCCAAGATAGTATCTTGACTAGCGGGAGCTTC. Protein product: CASSQDSILTSGSF. The genes are TRBV14 and TRBJ2-7; TRBD2 matches at 12 bases. CDR3 length: 14 amino acids. Germline CDR1 reads SGHDN; CDR2 reads FVKESK.

The genes are TRBV15 and TRBJ1-3, with 8 nucleotides matching TRBD1. The CDR3 has 15 residues. CDR1 and CDR2 (germline): LNHNV, YYDKDF (reference sequence). V lost 5 bases, J lost 2 bases, and 5 bases stayed unmatched. CDR3 loop: CATSQDRVTGNTIYF. The CDR3 DNA follows: TGTGCCACCAGCCAGGACAGGGTTACTGGAAACACCATATATTTT.

The chain links TRBV7-6 to TRBJ2-1; 10 positions agree with TRBD2. Unmatched junction bases numbered 6, after V lost 5 bases and J lost 2 bases. CDR3 size: 16 residues. Germline V gene sequence: CDR1 SGHVS, CDR2 FNYEAQ. In DNA, the CDR3 is TGTGCCAGCAGCCCATCTAGCGGGAGTCCCTACAATGAGCAGTTCTTC. It encodes CASSPSSGSPYNEQFF.

The chain carries TRBV4-2 and TRBJ1-3; weak D call: TRBD1 (5 bases). Germline V lookup: CDR1 LGHNA, CDR2 YNFKEQ. V was cut by 0 bases and J by 2 bases, with 8 bases left in between. The CDR3 loop spans 15 amino acids. The CDR3 nucleotides read TGTGCCAGCAGCCAAGAGGGGGGGGCTGGAAACACCATATATTTT. Protein sequence: CASSQEGGAGNTIYF.

The chain joins TRBV4-1 to TRBJ2-1; TRBD2 might be the D (6 bases). Germline V gene lookup returns CDR1 MGHRA and CDR2 YSYEKL. V was shortened by 4 bases and J by 3 bases, with 13 bases between the two germline ends. The CDR3 is made up of 15 amino acids. The CDR3 nucleotides are TGCGCCAGCAGCCCCGCTTCCGGGGGCTACAATGAGCAGTTCTTC. Its protein is CASSPASGGYNEQFF.

J is TRBJ1-6 and V is TRBV27; tentative D call: TRBD1 (6 bases). CDR3 length equals 15 residues. Trimming took off 0 bases at V and 11 bases at J, with 14 bases between the two ends. CDR1 is MNHEY and CDR2 is SMNVEV in the germline V gene (reference sequence). CDR3 region: CASSLSTTGIAPLHF. CDR3 nucleotides: TGTGCCAGCAGTTTATCGACTACAGGGATCGCACCCCTCCACTTT.

This sequence joins TRBV5-1 and TRBJ2-2; 12 positions agree with TRBD2. V lost 3 bases to trimming and J lost 4 bases; unmatched junction nucleotides: 16. This CDR3 is 20 amino acids long. The germline gives CDR1 SGHRS, CDR2 YFSETQ. The CDR3 region is CASSSYMTSGGPQGTGELFF. CDR3 sequence (DNA): TGCGCCAGCAGCTCATATATGACTAGCGGGGGACCTCAGGGCACCGGGGAGCTGTTTTTT.

The chain has TRBV2 and TRBJ2-6, with 8 bases identical to TRBD1. The CDR3 spans 16 residues. With 6 bases clipped from V and 2 bases from J, the junction kept 6 bases outside the gene matches. Germline values: CDR1 SNHLY, CDR2 FYNNEI. CDR3 DNA: TGTGCCAGCAGATCGGACAGGGCGGCTGGGGCCAACGTCCTGACTTTC. Translated: CASRSDRAAGANVLTF. Using reference TRBV2 and TRBJ2-6 for the parts outside the CDR3, the full variable domain is EPEVTQTPSHQVTQMGQEVILRCVPISNHLYFYWYRQILGQKVEFLVSFYNNEISEKSEIFDDQFSVERPDGSNFTLKIRSTKLEDSAMYFCASRSDRAAGANVLTFGAGSRLTVL.